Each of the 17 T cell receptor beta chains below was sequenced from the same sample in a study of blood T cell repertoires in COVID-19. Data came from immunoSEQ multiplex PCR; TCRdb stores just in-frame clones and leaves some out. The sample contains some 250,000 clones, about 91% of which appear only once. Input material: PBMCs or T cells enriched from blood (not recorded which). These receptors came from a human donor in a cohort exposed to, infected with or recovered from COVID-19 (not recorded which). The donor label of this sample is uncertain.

The CDR3 spells CATSRDREAFYGYTF. The CDR3 DNA follows: TGTGCCACCAGCAGAGATCGAGAAGCCTTCTATGGCTACACCTTC. The chain uses TRBV15 and TRBJ1-2, with D unclear. CDR3 length equals 15 residues. Germline CDR1 is LNHNV and CDR2 is YYDKDF (reference sequence). The V end lost 0 bases, the J end lost 4 bases, and 12 bases lay between the germline ends.

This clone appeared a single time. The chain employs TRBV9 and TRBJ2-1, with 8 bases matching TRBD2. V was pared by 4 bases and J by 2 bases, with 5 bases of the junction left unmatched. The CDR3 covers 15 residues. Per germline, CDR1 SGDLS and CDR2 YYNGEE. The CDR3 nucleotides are TGTGCCAGCAGCCCTGCGGGGGGAACCTACAATGAGCAGTTCTTC. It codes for CASSPAGGTYNEQFF.

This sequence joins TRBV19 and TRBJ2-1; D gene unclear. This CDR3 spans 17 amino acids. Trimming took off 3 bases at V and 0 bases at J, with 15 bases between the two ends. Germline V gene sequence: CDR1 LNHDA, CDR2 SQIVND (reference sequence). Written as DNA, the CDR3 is TGTGCCAGTAGTATGGATCGTCCAGCGAGCTCCTACAATGAGCAGTTCTTC. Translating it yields CASSMDRPASSYNEQFF. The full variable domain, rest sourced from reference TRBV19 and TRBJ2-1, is DGGITQSPKYLFRKEGQNVTLSCEQNLNHDAMYWYRQDPGQGLRLIYYSQIVNDFQKGDIAEGYSVSREKKESFPLTVTSAQKNPTAFYLCASSMDRPASSYNEQFFGPGTRLTVL.

The DNA for the CDR3 is TGTGCCAGCAGTGAAATTTTCTGGGACAGTCCGGGGGGCTACACCTTC. It codes for CASSEIFWDSPGGYTF. The chain carries TRBV25-1 and TRBJ1-2; 7 positions match TRBD1. Germline-derived CDR1 and CDR2 are MGHDK and SYGVNS. V lost 2 bases to trimming and J lost 8 bases; unmatched junction nucleotides: 14. The CDR3 is made up of 16 amino acids.

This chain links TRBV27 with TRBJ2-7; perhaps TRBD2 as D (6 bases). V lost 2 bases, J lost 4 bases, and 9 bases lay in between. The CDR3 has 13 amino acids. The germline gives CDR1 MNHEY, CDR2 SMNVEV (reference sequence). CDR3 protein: CASSLVRGYEQYF. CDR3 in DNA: TGTGCCAGCAGTTTAGTCCGGGGGTACGAGCAGTACTTC.

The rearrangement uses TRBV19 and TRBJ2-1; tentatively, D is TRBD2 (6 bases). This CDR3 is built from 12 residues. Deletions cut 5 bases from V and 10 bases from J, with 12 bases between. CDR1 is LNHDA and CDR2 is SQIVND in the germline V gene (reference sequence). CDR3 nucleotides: TGTGCCAGTAGTCTAACCGCGGGGGAGCAGTTCTTC. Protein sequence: CASSLTAGEQFF.

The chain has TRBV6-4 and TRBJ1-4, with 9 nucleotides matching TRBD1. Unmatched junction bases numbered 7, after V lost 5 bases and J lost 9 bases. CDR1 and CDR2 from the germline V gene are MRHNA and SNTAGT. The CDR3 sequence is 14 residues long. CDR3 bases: TGTGCCAGCAGTAGGGACAGGGCTTCGCAAAAACTGTTTTTT. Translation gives CASSRDRASQKLFF.

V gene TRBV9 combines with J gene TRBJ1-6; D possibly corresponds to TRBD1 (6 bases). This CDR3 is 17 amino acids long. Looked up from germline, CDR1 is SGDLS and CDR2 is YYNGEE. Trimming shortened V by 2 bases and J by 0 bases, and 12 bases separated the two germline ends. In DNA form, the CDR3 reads TGTGCCAGCAGCGTTAAGGACAGTAGCTCCTATAATTCACCCCTCCACTTT. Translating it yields CASSVKDSSSYNSPLHF.

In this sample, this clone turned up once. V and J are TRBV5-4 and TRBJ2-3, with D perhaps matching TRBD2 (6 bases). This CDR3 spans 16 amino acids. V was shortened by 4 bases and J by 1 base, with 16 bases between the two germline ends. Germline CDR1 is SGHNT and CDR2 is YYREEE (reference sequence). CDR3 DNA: TGTGCCAGCAGCCTCCTTCGTGAGCGGGGCACAGATACGCAGTATTTT. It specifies CASSLLRERGTDTQYF.

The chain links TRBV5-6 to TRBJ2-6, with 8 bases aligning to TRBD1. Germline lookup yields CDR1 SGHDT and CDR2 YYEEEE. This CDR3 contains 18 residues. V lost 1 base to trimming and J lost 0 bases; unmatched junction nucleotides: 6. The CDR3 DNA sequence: TGTGCCAGCAGCTTGTGGTGGACAGGGAACTCTGGGGCCAACGTCCTGACTTTC. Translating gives CASSLWWTGNSGANVLTF.

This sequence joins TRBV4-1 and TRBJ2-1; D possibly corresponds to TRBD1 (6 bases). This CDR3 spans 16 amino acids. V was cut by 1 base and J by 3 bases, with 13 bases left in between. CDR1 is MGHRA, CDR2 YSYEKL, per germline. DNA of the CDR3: TGCGCCAGCAGCCAAGGACTGACAGGTCTCTACAATGAGCAGTTCTTC. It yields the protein CASSQGLTGLYNEQFF.

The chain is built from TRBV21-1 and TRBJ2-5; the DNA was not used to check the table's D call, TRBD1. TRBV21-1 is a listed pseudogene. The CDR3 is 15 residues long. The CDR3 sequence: CASSKARQGEETQYF. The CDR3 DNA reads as TGTGCCAGCAGCAAAGCCCGACAGGGTGAAGAGACCCAGTACTTC.

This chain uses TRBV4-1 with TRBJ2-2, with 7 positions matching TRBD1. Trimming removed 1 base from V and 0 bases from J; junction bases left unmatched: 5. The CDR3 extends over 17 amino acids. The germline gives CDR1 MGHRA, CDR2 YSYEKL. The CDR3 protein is CASSQGRGQTNTGELFF. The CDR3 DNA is TGCGCCAGCAGCCAAGGTCGGGGACAGACGAACACCGGGGAGCTGTTTTTT.

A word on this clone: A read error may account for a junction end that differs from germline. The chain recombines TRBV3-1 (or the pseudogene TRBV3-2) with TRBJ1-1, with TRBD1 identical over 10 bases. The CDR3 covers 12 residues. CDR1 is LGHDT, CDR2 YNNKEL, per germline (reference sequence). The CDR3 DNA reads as TGTGCCAGCAGCCAAGGGGACAGGGGTAATCTTTTT. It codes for CASSQGDRGNLF.

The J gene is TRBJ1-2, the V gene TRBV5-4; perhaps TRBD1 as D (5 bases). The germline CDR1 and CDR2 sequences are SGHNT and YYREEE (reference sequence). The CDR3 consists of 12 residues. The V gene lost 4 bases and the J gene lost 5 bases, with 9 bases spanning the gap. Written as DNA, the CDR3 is TGTGCCAGCAGCAGGCAGGGTTATGGCTACACCTTC. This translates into CASSRQGYGYTF.

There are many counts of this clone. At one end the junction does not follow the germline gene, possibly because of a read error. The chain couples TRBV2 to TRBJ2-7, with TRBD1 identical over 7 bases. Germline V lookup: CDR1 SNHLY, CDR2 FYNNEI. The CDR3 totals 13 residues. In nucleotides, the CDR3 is TGTGCCAGCACTGAAGGGGGCATCAGCGAGCAGTACTTC. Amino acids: CASTEGGISEQYF.

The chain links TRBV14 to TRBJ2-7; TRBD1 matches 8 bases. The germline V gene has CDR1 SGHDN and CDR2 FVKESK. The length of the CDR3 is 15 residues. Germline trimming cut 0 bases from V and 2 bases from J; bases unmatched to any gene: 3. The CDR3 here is CASSQEAGGPYEQYF. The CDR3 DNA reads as TGTGCCAGCAGCCAAGAGGCAGGGGGCCCCTACGAGCAGTACTTC. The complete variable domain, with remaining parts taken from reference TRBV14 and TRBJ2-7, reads EAGVTQFPSHSVIEKGQTVTLRCDPISGHDNLYWYRRVMGKEIKFLLHFVKESKQDESGMPNNRFLAERTGGTYSTLKVQPAELEDSGVYFCASSQEAGGPYEQYFGPGTRLTVT.